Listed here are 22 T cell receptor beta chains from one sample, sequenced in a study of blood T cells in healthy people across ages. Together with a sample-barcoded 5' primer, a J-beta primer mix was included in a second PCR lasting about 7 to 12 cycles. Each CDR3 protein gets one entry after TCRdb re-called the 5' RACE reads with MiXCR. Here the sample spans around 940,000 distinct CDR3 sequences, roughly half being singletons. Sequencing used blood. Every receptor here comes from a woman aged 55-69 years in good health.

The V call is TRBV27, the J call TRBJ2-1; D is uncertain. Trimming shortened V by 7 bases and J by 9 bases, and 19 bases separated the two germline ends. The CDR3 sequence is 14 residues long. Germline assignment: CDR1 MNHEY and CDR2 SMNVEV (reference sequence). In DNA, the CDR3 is TGTGCCAGCAACATTAACGGACCAATCGGTGAGCAGTTCTTC. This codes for CASNINGPIGEQFF.

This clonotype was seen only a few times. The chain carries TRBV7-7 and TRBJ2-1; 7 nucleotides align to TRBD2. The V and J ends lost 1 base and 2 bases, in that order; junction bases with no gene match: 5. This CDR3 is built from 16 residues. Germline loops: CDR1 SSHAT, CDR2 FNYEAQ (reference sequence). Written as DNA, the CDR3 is TGTGCCAGCAGCTTAGACCCTAGCGGAACCTACAATGAGCAGTTCTTC. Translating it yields CASSLDPSGTYNEQFF.

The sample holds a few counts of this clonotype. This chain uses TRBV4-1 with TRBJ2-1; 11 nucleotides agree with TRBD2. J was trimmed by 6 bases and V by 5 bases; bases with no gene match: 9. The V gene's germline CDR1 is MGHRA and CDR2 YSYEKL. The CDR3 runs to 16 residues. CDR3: CASSSRTSGSTNEQFF. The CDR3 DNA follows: TGCGCCAGCAGCTCCCGAACTAGCGGGAGTACCAATGAGCAGTTCTTC.

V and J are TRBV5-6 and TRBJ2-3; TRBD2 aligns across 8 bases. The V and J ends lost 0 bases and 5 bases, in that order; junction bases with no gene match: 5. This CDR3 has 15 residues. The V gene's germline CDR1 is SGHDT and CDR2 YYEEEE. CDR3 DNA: TGTGCCAGCAGCTTGGTGGGACTAGAACGAGATACGCAGTATTTT. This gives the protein CASSLVGLERDTQYF.

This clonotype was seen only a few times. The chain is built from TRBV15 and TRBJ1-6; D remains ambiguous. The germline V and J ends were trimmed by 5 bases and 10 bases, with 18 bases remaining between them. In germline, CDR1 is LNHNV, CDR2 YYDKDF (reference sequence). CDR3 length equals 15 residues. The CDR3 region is CATSLTRGLESPLHF. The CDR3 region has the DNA TGTGCCACCAGCCTTACGCGGGGTCTCGAATCACCCCTCCACTTT.

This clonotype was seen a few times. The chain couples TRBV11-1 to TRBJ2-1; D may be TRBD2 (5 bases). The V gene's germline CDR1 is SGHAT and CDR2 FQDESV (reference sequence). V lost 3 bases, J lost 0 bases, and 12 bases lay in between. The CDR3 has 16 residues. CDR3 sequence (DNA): TGTGCCAGCAGCTTGTGGAGACGGGGCTCCTACAATGAGCAGTTCTTC. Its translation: CASSLWRRGSYNEQFF.

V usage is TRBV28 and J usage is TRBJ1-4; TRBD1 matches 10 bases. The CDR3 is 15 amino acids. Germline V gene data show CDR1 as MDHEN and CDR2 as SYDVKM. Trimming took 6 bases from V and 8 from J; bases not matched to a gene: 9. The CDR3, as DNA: TGTGCCAGCAGCCCAGGAGGGACAGGGGCCGAAAAACTGTTTTTT. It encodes CASSPGGTGAEKLFF.

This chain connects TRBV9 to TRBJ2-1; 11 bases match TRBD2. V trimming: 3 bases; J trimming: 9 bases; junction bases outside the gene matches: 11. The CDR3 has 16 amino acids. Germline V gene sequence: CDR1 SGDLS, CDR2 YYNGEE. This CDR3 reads CASSAMGTSGSPEQFF. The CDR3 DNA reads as TGTGCCAGCAGCGCTATGGGTACTAGCGGGAGTCCTGAGCAGTTCTTC.

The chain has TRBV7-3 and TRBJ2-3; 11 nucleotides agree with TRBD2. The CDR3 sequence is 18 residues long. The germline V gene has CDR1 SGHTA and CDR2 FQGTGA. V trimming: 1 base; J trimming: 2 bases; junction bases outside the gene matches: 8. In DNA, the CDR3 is TGTGCCAGCAGCTTAAATGCGAGACTAGCGGGATTCACAGATACGCAGTATTTT. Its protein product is CASSLNARLAGFTDTQYF.

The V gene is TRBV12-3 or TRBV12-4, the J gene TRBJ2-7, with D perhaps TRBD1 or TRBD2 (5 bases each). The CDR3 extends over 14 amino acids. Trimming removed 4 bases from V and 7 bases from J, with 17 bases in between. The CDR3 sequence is CASSSGTAYEEQYF. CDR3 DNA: TGTGCCAGCAGTTCCGGGACGGCTTACGAGGAGCAGTACTTC.

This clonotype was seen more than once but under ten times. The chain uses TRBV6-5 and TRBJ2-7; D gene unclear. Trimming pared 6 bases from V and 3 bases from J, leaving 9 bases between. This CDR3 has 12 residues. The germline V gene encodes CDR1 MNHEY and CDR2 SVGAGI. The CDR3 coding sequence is TGTGCCAGCAGCTCACAGAACTACGAGCAGTACTTC. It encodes CASSSQNYEQYF.

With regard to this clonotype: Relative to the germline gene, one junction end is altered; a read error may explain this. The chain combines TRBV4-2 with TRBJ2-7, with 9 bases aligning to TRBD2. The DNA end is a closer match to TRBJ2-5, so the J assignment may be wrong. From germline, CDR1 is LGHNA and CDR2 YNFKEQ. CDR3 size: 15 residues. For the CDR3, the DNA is TGTGCCAGCAACCAAGTTAGCGGGAGCTTGGAGACCCAGTACTTC. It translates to CASNQVSGSLETQYF.

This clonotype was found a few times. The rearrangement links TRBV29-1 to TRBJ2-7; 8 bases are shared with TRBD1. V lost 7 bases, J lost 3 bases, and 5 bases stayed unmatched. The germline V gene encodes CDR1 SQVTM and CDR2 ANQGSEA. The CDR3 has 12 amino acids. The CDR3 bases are TGCAGCGGGTCCGGGACAGGCTACGAGCAGTACTTC. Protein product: CSGSGTGYEQYF.

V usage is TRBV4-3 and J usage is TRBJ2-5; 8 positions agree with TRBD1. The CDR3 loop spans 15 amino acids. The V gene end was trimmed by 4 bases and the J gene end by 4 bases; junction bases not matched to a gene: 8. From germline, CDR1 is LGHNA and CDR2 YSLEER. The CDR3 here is CASSLAGQAAETQYF. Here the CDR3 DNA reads TGCGCCAGCAGCCTCGCGGGACAGGCAGCAGAGACCCAGTACTTC.

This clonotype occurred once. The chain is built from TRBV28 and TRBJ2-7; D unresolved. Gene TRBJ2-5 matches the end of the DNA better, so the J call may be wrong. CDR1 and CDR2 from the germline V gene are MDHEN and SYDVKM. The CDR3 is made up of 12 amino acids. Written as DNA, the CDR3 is TGTGCCAGCAGCGACCCCCTCGAGACCCAGTACTTC. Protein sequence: CASSDPLETQYF.

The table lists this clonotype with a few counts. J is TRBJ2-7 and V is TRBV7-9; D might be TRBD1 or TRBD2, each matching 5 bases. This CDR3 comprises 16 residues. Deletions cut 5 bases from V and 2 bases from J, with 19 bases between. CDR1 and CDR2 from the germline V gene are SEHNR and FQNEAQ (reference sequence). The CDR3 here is CASSPRDLRSTYEQYF. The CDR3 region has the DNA TGTGCCAGCAGCCCCCGGGACCTAAGATCAACCTACGAGCAGTACTTC.

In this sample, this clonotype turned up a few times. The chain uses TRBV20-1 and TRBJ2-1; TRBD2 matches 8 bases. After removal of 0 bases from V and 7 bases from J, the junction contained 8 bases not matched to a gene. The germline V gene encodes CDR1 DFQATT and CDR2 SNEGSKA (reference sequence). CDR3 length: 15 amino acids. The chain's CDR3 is CSARDGRASANEQFF. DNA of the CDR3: TGCAGTGCTAGAGACGGGAGGGCCTCAGCGAATGAGCAGTTCTTC.

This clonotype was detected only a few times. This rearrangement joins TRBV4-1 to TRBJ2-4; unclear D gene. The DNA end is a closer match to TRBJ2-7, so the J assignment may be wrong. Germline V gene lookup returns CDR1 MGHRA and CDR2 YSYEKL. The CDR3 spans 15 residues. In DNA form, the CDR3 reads TGCGCCAGCAGCCAAAGAACTCGGGTCGTTTACGAGCAGTACTTC. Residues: CASSQRTRVVYEQYF.

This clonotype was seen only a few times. The CDR3 loop is CASSLFLQGETQYF. As DNA, the CDR3 is TGTGCCAGCAGCTTGTTCTTGCAGGGGGAGACCCAGTACTTC. The chain has TRBV5-5 and TRBJ2-5, with D possibly matching TRBD1 (6 bases). V shed 1 base and J shed 5 bases, with 12 bases lying between them. The CDR3 length is 14 residues. Germline CDR1 SGHKS, CDR2 YYEKEE (reference sequence).

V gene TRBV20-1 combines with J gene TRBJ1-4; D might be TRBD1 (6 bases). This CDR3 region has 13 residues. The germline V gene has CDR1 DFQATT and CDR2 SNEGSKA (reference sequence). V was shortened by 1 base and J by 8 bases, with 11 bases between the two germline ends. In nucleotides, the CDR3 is TGCAGTGCTAGAGGGTCAGGGGCCGAAAAACTGTTTTTT. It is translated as CSARGSGAEKLFF.

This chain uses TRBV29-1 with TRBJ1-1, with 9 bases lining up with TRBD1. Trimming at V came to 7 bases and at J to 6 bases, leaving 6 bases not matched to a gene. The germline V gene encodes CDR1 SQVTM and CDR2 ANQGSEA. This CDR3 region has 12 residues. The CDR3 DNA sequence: TGCAGCGCCGACAGGGGGTGGGCTGAAGCTTTCTTT. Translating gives CSADRGWAEAFF.

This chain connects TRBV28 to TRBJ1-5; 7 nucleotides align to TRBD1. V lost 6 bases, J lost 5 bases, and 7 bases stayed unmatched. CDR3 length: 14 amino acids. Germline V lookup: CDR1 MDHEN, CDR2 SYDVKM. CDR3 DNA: TGTGCCAGCAGGTCGGGACAGAGACATCAGCCCCAGCATTTT. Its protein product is CASRSGQRHQPQHF.